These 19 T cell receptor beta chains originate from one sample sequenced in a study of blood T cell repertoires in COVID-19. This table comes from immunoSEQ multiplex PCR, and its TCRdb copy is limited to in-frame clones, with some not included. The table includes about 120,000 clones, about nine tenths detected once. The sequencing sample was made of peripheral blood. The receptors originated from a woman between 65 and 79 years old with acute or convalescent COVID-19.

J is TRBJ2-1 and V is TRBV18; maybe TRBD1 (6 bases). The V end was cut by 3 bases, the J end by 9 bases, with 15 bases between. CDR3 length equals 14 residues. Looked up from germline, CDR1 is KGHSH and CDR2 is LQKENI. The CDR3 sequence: CASSPQSGDSEQFF. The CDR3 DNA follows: TGTGCCAGCTCACCTCAATCAGGGGATAGTGAGCAGTTCTTC.

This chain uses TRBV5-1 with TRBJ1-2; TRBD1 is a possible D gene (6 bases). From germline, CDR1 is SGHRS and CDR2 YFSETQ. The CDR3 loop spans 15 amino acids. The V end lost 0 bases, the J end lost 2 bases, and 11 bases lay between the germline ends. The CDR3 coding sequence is TGCGCCAGCAGCTTGGATCAGGGGCGGAACTATGGCTACACCTTC. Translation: CASSLDQGRNYGYTF.

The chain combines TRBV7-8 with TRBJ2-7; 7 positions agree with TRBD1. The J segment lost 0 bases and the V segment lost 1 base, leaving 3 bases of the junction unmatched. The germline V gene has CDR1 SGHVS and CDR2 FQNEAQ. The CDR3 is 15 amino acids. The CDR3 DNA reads TGTGCCAGCAGCTTAGAGGCAGGGGGCTCCTACGAGCAGTACTTC. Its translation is CASSLEAGGSYEQYF.

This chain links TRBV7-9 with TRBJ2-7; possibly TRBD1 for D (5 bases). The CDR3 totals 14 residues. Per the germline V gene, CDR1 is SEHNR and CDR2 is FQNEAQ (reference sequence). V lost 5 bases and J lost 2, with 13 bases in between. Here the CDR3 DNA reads TGTGCCAGCAGCCCCCTAGACAGTCCCTACGAGCAGTACTTC. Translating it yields CASSPLDSPYEQYF.

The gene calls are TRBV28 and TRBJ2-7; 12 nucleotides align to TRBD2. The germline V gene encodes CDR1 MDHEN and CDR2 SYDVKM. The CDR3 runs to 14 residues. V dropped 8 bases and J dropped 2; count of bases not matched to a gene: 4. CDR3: CASYRTSGTYEQYF. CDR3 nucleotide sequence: TGTGCCAGCTACCGGACTAGCGGGACCTACGAGCAGTACTTC.

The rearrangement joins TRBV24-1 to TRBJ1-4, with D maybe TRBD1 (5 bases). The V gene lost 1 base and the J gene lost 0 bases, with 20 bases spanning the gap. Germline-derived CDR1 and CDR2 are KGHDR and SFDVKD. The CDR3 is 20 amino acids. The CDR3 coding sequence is TGTGCCACCAGTGATTTTGGCGGGGCAGGCAACTTCTCAACTAATGAAAAACTGTTTTTT. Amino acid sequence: CATSDFGGAGNFSTNEKLFF.

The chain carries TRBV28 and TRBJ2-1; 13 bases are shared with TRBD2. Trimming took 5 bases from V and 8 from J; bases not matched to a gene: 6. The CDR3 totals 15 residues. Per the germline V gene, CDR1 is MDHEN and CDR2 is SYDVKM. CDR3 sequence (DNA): TGTGCCAGCAGTCAAACTAGCGGGGGGGCCCATGAGCAGTTCTTC. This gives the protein CASSQTSGGAHEQFF.

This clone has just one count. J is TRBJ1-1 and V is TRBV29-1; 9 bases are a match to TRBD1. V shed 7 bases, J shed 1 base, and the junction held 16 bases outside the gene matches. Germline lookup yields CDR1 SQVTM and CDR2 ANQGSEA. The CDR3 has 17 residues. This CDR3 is CSAWGRDREVRNTEAFF. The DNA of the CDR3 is TGCAGCGCGTGGGGTCGGGACAGGGAAGTGAGGAACACTGAAGCTTTCTTT. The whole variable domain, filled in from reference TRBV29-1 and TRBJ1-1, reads SAVISQKPSRDICQRGTSLTIQCQVDSQVTMMFWYRQQPGQSLTLIATANQGSEATYESGFVIDKFPISRPNLTFSTLTVSNMSPEDSSIYLCSAWGRDREVRNTEAFFGQGTRLTVV.

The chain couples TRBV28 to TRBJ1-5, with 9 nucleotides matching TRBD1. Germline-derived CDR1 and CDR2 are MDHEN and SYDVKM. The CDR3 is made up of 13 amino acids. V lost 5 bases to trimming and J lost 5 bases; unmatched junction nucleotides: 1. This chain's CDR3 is CASSRQGDQPQHF. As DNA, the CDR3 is TGTGCCAGCAGTCGACAGGGGGATCAGCCCCAGCATTTT.

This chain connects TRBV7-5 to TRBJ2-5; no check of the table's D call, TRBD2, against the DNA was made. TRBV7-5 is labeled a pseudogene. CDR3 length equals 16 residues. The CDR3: CVRSLRRRGGGETQYF. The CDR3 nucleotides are TGTGTCAGAAGCTTACGCCGGCGGGGAGGGGGAGAGACCCAGTACTTC.

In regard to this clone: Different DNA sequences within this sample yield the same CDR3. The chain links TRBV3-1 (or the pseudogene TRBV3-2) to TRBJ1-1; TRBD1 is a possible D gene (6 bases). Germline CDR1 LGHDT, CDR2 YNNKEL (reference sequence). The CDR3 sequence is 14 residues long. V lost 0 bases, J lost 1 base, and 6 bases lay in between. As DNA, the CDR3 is TGTGCCAGCAGCCAAGAAGGGGGGAACACTGAAGCTTTCTTT. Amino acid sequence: CASSQEGGNTEAFF.

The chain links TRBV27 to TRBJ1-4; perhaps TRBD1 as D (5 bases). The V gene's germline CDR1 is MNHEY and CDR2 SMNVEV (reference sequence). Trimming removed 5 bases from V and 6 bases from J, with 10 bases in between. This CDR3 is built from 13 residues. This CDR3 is CASSRTPYEKLFF. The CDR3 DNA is TGTGCCAGCAGTAGGACACCCTATGAAAAACTGTTTTTT.

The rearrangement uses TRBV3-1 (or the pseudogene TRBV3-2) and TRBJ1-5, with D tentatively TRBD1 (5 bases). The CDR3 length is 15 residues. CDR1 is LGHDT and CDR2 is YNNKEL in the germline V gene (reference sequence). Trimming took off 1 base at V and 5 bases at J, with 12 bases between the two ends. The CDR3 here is CASSQGVQVYQPQHF. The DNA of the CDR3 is TGTGCCAGCAGCCAAGGGGTACAGGTTTATCAGCCCCAGCATTTT.

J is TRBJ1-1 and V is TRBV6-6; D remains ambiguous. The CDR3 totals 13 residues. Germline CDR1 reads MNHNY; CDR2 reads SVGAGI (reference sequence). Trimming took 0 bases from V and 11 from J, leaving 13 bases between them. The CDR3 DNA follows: TGTGCCAGCAGTTACTCGGGAGACAAGGAGGCTTTCTTT. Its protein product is CASSYSGDKEAFF.

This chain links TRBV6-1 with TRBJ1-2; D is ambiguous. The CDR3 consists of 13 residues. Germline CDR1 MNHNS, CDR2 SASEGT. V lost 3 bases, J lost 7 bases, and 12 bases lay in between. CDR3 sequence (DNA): TGTGCCAGCAGTGAGAGCCAGGCCGGTGGCTACACCTTC. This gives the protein CASSESQAGGYTF.

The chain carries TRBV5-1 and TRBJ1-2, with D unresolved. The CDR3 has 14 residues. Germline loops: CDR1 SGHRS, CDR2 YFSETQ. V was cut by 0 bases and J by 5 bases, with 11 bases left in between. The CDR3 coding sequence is TGCGCCAGCAGCTTGGGGCAGGCCGGATATGGCTACACCTTC. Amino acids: CASSLGQAGYGYTF.

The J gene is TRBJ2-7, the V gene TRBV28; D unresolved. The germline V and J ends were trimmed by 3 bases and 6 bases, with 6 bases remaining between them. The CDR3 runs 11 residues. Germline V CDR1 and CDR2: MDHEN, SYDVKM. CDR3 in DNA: TGTGCCAGCAGTTTTCTACGCGAGCAGTACTTC. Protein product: CASSFLREQYF.

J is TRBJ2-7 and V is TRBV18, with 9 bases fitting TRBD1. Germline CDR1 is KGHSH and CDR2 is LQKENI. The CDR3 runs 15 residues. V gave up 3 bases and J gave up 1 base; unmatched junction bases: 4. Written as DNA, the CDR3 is TGTGCCAGCTCACCCGGACAGGGGCCGTCCTACGAGCAGTACTTC. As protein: CASSPGQGPSYEQYF.

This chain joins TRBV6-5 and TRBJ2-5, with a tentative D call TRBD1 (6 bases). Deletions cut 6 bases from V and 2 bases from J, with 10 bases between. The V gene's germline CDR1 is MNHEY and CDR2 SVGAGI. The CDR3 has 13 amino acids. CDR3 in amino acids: CASSLGHQETQYF. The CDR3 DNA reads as TGTGCCAGCAGCCTGGGACATCAAGAGACCCAGTACTTC.